This T cell receptor (beta chain) was sequenced during a study of cytomegalovirus exposure and HLA in healthy donors. Study at large: In an earlier analysis, around 100 million unique TCR beta sequences were found from 150 million to 200 million T cells. Findings and caveats of the study: V- and J-gene trimming of TCR beta was linked (in a later analysis) to a missense DCLRE1C variant. There were approximately 150 TCR beta chains listed as cytomegalovirus-associated.

It was with 60 Vbeta and 13 Jbeta primers that the PCR ran. The data were produced by immunoSEQ multiplex PCR, yet TCRdb's version contains in-frame clones alone and is incomplete. This table holds approximately 74,000 clones, 75% found once. Note on this clone: The antigen is unknown.

V dropped 4 bases and J dropped 4; count of bases not matched to a gene: 12. CDR1 and CDR2 (germline): SGHTA, FQGNSA. This CDR3 contains 17 residues. The donors (healthy individuals) were bone marrow donors. This rearrangement joins TRBV7-2 to TRBJ2-3; TRBD2 agrees at 9 bases. This TCR was recovered from a woman in her forties in good health and CMV-seronegative. The specimen was PBMCs. CDR3 nucleotide sequence: TGTGCCAGCAGCTACCTAGGGACTAGCACATTTGCAGATACGCAGTATTTT. Its protein is CASSYLGTSTFADTQYF. Full variable domain (outside the CDR3, taken from reference TRBV7-2 and TRBJ2-3): GAGVSQSPSNKVTEKGKDVELRCDPISGHTALYWYRQSLGQGLEFLIYFQGNSAPDKSGLPSDRFSAERTGGSVSTLTIQRTQQEDSAVYLCASSYLGTSTFADTQYFGPGTRLTVL.